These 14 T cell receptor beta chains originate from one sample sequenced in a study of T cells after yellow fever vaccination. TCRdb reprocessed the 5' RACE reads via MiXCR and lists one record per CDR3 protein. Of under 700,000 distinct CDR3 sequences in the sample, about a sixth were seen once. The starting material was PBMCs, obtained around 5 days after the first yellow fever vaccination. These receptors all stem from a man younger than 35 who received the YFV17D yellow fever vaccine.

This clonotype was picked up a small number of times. CDR3 coding DNA: TGTGCCAGCAGAGTCCCGGGACAGGCGAAATCCGGGGAGCTGTTTTTT. Its protein is CASRVPGQAKSGELFF. The chain links TRBV5-5 to TRBJ2-2, with 8 bases aligning to TRBD1. V shed 5 bases and J 6 bases; nucleotides not matched to a gene: 12. This CDR3 has 16 residues. Germline CDR1 reads SGHKS; CDR2 reads YYEKEE (reference sequence).

CDR3 coding DNA: TGTGCCAGCAGCTTGGGGACACAGGGGTTGAAGTATTTT. This translates into CASSLGTQGLKYF. This chain uses TRBV7-8 with TRBJ2-3; TRBD1 matches 7 bases. Germline CDR1 is SGHVS and CDR2 is FQNEAQ. The CDR3 contains 13 residues. J was trimmed by 13 bases and V by 3 bases; bases with no gene match: 10.

The CDR3 reads CASSEGFYNEQFF. The CDR3 coding sequence is TGTGCCAGCAGTGAGGGGTTTTACAATGAGCAGTTCTTC. The chain combines TRBV6-4 with TRBJ2-1; D unclear. The V gene's germline CDR1 is MRHNA and CDR2 SNTAGT. The CDR3 extends over 13 amino acids. The V end lost 3 bases, the J end lost 4 bases, and 7 bases lay between the germline ends.

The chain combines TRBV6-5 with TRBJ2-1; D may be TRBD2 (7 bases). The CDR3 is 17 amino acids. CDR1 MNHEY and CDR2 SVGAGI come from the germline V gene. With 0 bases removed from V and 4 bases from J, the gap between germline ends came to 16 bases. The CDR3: CASSYSDRGGAYNEQFF. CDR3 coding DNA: TGTGCCAGCAGTTACTCGGACCGAGGGGGGGCGTACAATGAGCAGTTCTTC.

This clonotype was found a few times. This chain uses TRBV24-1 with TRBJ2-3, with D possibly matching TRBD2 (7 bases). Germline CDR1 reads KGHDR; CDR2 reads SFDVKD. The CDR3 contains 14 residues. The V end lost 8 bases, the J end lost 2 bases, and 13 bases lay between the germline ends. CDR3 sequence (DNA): TGTGCCACCATGGCCGGGGGGCTCACAGATACGCAGTATTTT. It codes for CATMAGGLTDTQYF.

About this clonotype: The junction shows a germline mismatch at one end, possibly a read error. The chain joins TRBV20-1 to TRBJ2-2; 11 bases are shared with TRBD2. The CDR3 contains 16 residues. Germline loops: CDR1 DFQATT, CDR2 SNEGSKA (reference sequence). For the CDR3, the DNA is TGCTGTGCTAGAGATCCTAGCGGGGGGCACACCGGGGAGCTGTTTTTT. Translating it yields CCARDPSGGHTGELFF.

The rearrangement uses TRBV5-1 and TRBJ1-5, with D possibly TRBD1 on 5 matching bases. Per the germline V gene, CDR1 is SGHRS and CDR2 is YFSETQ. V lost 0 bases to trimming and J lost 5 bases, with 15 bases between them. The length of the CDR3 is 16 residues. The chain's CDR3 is CASSLGSGGRDQPQHF. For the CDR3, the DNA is TGCGCCAGCAGCTTGGGGTCGGGGGGTCGGGATCAGCCCCAGCATTTT. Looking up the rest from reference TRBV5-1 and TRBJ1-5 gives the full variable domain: KAGVTQTPRYLIKTRGQQVTLSCSPISGHRSVSWYQQTPGQGLQFLFEYFSETQRNKGNFPGRFSGRQFSNSRSEMNVSTLELGDSALYLCASSLGSGGRDQPQHFGDGTRLSIL.

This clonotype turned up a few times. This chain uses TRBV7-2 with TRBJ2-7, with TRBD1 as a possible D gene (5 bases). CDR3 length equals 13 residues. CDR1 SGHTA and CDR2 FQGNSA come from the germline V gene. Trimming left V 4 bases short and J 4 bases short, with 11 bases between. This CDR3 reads CASSSATDYEQYF. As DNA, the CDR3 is TGTGCCAGCAGCTCCGCGACAGATTACGAGCAGTACTTC.

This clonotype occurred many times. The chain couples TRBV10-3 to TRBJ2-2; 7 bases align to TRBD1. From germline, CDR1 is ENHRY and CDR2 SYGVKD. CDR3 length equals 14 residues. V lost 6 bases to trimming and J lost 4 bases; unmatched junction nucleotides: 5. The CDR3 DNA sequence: TGTGCCATCAGAAGACAGGGTGCCACCGGGGAGCTGTTTTTT. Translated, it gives CAIRRQGATGELFF.

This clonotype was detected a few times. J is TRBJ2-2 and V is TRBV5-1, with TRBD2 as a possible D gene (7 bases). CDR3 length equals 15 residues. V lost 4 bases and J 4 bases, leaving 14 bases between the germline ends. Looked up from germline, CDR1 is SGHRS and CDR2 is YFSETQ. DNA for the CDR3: TGCGCCAGCAGCACCGGGGGGACACCCACCGGGGAGCTGTTTTTT. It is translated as CASSTGGTPTGELFF.

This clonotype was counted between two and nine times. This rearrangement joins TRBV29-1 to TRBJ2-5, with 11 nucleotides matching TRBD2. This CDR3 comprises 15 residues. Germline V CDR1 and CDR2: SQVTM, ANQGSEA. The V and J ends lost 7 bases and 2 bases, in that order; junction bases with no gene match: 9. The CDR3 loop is CSAIDLAGGQETQYF. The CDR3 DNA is TGCAGCGCTATAGACCTAGCGGGGGGTCAAGAGACCCAGTACTTC.

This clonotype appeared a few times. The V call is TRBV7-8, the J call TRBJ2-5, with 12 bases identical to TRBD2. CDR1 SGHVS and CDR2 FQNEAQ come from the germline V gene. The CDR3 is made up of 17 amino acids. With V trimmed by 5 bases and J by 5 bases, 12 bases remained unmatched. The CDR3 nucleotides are TGTGCCAGCAGCCGGCCGGCTAGCGGGGGGGCGGGGGAGACCCAGTACTTC. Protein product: CASSRPASGGAGETQYF.

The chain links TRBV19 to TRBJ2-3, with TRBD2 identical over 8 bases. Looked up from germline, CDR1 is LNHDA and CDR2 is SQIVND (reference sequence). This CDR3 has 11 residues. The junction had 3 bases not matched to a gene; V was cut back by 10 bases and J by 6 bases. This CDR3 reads CATTSVDTQYF. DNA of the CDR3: TGTGCCACGACTAGCGTGGATACGCAGTATTTT.

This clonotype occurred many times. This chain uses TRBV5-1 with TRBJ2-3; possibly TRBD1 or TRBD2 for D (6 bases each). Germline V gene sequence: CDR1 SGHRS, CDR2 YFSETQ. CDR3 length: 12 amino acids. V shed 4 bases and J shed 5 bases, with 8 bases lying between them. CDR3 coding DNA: TGCGCCAGCAGCGGGGGGCGAGATACGCAGTATTTT. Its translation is CASSGGRDTQYF.